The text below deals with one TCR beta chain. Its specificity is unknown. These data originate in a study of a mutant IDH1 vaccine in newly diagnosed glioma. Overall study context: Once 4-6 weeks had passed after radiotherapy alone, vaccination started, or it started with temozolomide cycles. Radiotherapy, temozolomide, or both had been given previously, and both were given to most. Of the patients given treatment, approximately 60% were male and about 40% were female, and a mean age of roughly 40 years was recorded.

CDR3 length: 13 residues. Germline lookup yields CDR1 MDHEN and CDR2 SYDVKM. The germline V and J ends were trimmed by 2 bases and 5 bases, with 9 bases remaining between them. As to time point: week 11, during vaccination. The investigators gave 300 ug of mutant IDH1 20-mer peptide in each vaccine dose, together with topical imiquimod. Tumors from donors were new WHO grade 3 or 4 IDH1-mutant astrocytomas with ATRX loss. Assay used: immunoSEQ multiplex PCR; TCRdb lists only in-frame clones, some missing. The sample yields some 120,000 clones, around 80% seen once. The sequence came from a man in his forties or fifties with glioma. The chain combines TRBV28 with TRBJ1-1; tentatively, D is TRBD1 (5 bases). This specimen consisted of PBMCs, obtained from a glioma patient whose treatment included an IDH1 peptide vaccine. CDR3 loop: CASSLQGRTEAFF. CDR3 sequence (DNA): TGTGCCAGCAGTTTACAGGGACGGACTGAAGCTTTCTTT.